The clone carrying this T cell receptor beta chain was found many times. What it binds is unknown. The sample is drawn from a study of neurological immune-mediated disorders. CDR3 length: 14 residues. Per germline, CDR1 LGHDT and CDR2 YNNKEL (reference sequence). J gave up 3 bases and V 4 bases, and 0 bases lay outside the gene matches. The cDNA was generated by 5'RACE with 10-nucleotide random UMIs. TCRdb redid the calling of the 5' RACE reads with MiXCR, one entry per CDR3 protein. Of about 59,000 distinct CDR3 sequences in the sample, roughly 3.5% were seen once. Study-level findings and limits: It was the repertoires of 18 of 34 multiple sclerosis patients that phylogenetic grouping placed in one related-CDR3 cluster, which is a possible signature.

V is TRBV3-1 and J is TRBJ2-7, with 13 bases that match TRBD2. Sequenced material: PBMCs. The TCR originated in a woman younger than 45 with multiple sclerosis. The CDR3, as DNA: TGTGCCAGCAGCCGGACTAGCGGGAGCTACGAGCAGTACTTC. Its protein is CASSRTSGSYEQYF.